The T cell receptor beta chain under discussion was sequenced for a study of T cells of healthy individuals. The germline CDR1 and CDR2 sequences are MDHEN and SYDVKM. Deletions cut 8 bases from V and 7 bases from J, with 28 bases between. The CDR3 spans 17 residues. TCRdb recomputed calls from the 5' RACE reads with MiXCR, one row per CDR3 protein. The sample consists of 100,000 or so distinct CDR3 sequences, around 17% of them appearing once. This clonotype was detected a few times. This sequence was found in a human donor in good health. V gene TRBV28 combines with J gene TRBJ2-3, with a tentative D call TRBD2 (7 bases). The CDR3 is CASLGGTTNYQTNTQYF. The CDR3 bases are TGTGCCAGCTTAGGGGGGACTACCAACTATCAGACGAATACGCAGTATTTT.